This entry is about one TCR beta chain. The entry originates in a study of blood T cell repertoires in COVID-19. Overall study: From the United States, Italy and Spain came samples of acute and convalescent COVID-19. PBMCs, B-cell-depleted T cells, or T cells provided the cDNA or gDNA that made up the material.

The method was immunoSEQ multiplex PCR; TCRdb's version includes in-frame clones alone and lacks a portion of them. The sample contains 150,000 to 200,000 clones, 78% of which appear only once. The ends lost 4 bases at V and 6 bases at J; junction bases unmatched: 9. The CDR3 has 14 amino acids. The germline gives CDR1 GTSNPN, CDR2 SVGIG (reference sequence). The origin of this receptor is a woman at least 80 years old with acute or convalescent COVID-19. The sample consisted of peripheral blood. The chain has TRBV30 and TRBJ1-5; 7 positions agree with TRBD1. DNA of the CDR3: TGTGCCTGGACCCAAGGGACAGCAGGTCAGCCCCAGCATTTT. This translates into CAWTQGTAGQPQHF.